Presented here are 29 T cell receptor beta chains from one specimen sequenced in a study of glioma-infiltrating T cells after dendritic cell vaccination. This sample's time point: after dendritic cell vaccination, including at tumor progression/relapse. Libraries were prepared by immunoSEQ multiplex PCR; TCRdb keeps only in-frame clonotypes and omits some of them. The repertoire consists of 100,000 or so clones, with 90% occurring once and the leading ten covering more than 2.5%. Sequenced here: blood, sampled after dendritic cell vaccination. Receptors were obtained from a human donor with glioblastoma.

J is TRBJ2-3 and V is TRBV29-1; the match to TRBD2 covers 7 bases. With V trimmed by 1 base and J by 5 bases, 6 bases remained unmatched. The CDR3 spans 14 residues. Per the germline V gene, CDR1 is SQVTM and CDR2 is ANQGSEA. CDR3 coding DNA: TGCAGCGTTGAAGGAGTGGGGGGGGGAGATACGCAGTATTTT. This encodes CSVEGVGGGDTQYF.

The V and J genes are TRBV10-3 and TRBJ1-2; D is unresolved. CDR1 is ENHRY, CDR2 SYGVKD, per germline. The ends were cut back, 4 bases at V and 5 bases at J, with 11 bases in the middle. CDR3 length: 13 residues. The CDR3 DNA reads as TGTGCCATCAGTGGAGCGAGCTTTTATGGCTACACCTTC. It yields the protein CAISGASFYGYTF.

V and J are TRBV6-4 and TRBJ2-1, with D hard to call. The CDR3 is made up of 13 amino acids. Trimming left V 4 bases short and J 8 bases short, with 12 bases between. Germline V gene data show CDR1 as MRHNA and CDR2 as SNTAGT. CDR3 residues: CASSVELRDEQFF. The CDR3 bases are TGTGCCAGCAGTGTTGAGCTACGGGATGAGCAGTTCTTC.

This clone was detected only once. The chain combines TRBV10-3 with TRBJ1-1, with D maybe TRBD1 (6 bases). Trimming took off 8 bases at V and 0 bases at J, with 10 bases between the two ends. CDR1 is ENHRY and CDR2 is SYGVKD in the germline V gene. The CDR3 loop spans 13 amino acids. The chain's CDR3 is CAIRDTLNTEAFF. The DNA of the CDR3 is TGTGCCATCCGGGACACTTTGAACACTGAAGCTTTCTTT.

V and J are TRBV27 and TRBJ2-7; a possible D gene is TRBD2 (6 bases). The CDR3 runs 14 residues. Trimming cost V 8 bases and J 0 bases, with 14 bases left between them. Germline CDR1 MNHEY, CDR2 SMNVEV (reference sequence). CDR3 sequence: CASSLGGSSYEQYF. In DNA, the CDR3 is TGTGCCAGCTCACTTGGAGGGAGCTCCTACGAGCAGTACTTC.

This clone has a single count. The gene calls are TRBV6-1 and TRBJ1-4, with D hard to call. Germline V lookup: CDR1 MNHNS, CDR2 SASEGT. Deletions cut 7 bases from V and 3 bases from J, with 12 bases between. The CDR3 extends over 14 amino acids. CDR3 sequence reads: CASTLAGANEKLFF. The CDR3, as DNA: TGTGCCAGCACCCTAGCCGGGGCTAATGAAAAACTGTTTTTT.

The chain couples TRBV6-1 to TRBJ1-4; 7 bases align to TRBD1. The germline V gene has CDR1 MNHNS and CDR2 SASEGT. The CDR3 consists of 16 residues. V gave up 4 bases and J gave up 2 bases; unmatched junction bases: 7. The CDR3 DNA follows: TGTGCCAGCAGTGGTTTTCCGGGACAGACTAATGAAAAACTGTTTTTT. This codes for CASSGFPGQTNEKLFF.

This clone was detected only once. The gene calls are TRBV6-1 and TRBJ2-2; tentative D call: TRBD2 (6 bases). CDR3 length: 13 residues. CDR1 is MNHNS and CDR2 is SASEGT in the germline V gene. V lost 4 bases to trimming and J lost 8 bases, with 11 bases between them. For the CDR3, the DNA is TGTGCCAGCAGTGTGCGGGAAGAGGGGGAGCTGTTTTTT. Translated, it gives CASSVREEGELFF.

V and J are TRBV5-1 and TRBJ2-3, with a tentative D call TRBD2 (5 bases). The CDR3 totals 16 residues. Germline CDR1 is SGHRS and CDR2 is YFSETQ. Trimming shortened V by 4 bases and J by 3 bases, and 18 bases separated the two germline ends. DNA for the CDR3: TGCGCCAGCAGCCCGCGCGAGGGAGCGGTAACAGATACGCAGTATTTT. The encoded protein is CASSPREGAVTDTQYF.

V and J are TRBV9 and TRBJ2-2; 9 bases match TRBD2. This CDR3 has 17 residues. CDR1 and CDR2 (germline): SGDLS, YYNGEE. The V segment lost 4 bases and the J segment 7 bases; nucleotides outside the gene matches: 14. The CDR3 sequence: CASSPERASGMGGELFF. CDR3 in DNA: TGTGCCAGCAGCCCTGAAAGGGCTAGCGGGATGGGCGGGGAGCTGTTTTTT. Looking up the rest from reference TRBV9 and TRBJ2-2 gives the full variable domain: DSGVTQTPKHLITATGQRVTLRCSPRSGDLSVYWYQQSLDQGLQFLIQYYNGEERAKGNILERFSAQQFPDLHSELNLSSLELGDSALYFCASSPERASGMGGELFFGEGSRLTVL.

This chain joins TRBV12-5 and TRBJ1-3, with no clear D. With 4 bases removed from V and 9 bases from J, the gap between germline ends came to 25 bases. Germline CDR1 and CDR2: LGHNT and FRNRAP. CDR3 length equals 17 residues. This CDR3 reads CASGSSLATQPPPTIYF. The CDR3 DNA sequence: TGTGCTAGTGGTTCCTCCCTCGCCACTCAACCTCCTCCCACCATATATTTT.

This chain links TRBV29-1 with TRBJ1-1; a weak D match, TRBD1 (6 bases). Trimming pared 4 bases from V and 4 bases from J, leaving 13 bases between. The CDR3 covers 13 residues. CDR1 is SQVTM and CDR2 is ANQGSEA in the germline V gene. Written as DNA, the CDR3 is TGCAGCGTTGTGAACAGGGAGGGCACTGAAGCTTTCTTT. Amino acid sequence: CSVVNREGTEAFF.

The V and J genes are TRBV5-4 and TRBJ2-3; D might be TRBD1 (5 bases). Germline lookup yields CDR1 SGHNT and CDR2 YYREEE (reference sequence). This CDR3 contains 13 residues. V lost 2 bases and J lost 4, with 8 bases in between. The CDR3 spells CASSFPRADTQYF. The CDR3 DNA sequence: TGTGCCAGCAGCTTTCCCAGGGCAGATACGCAGTATTTT.

The gene calls are TRBV4-1 and TRBJ1-1; 7 positions match TRBD1. The germline gives CDR1 MGHRA, CDR2 YSYEKL. CDR3 length: 13 amino acids. V shed 0 bases and J 11 bases; nucleotides not matched to a gene: 6. DNA for the CDR3: TGCGCCAGCAGCCAAGACTACAGGGGAATCGCTTTCTTT. Translated: CASSQDYRGIAFF.

This chain joins TRBV10-1 and TRBJ2-3, with 9 bases aligning to TRBD2. The CDR3 has 15 amino acids. V lost 8 bases to trimming and J lost 6 bases; unmatched junction nucleotides: 12. Germline V gene data show CDR1 as WNHNN and CDR2 as SYGVQD (reference sequence). CDR3 sequence (DNA): TGCGCCAGCCAAAAGCGGGGGGCATCGGTTGATACGCAGTATTTT. It encodes CASQKRGASVDTQYF.

This chain connects TRBV29-1 to TRBJ2-3; D ambiguous. V was trimmed by 6 bases and J by 4 bases, leaving 23 bases between them. CDR1 SQVTM and CDR2 ANQGSEA come from the germline V gene. The CDR3 is 16 amino acids. Written as DNA, the CDR3 is TGCAGCGTGAAAACTTCACAGAGCTGGCAGGCAGATACGCAGTATTTT. Residues: CSVKTSQSWQADTQYF.

In this sample, this clone turned up a few times. The rearrangement joins TRBV2 to TRBJ1-2, with a possible D match to TRBD1 (5 bases). The CDR3 length is 10 residues. From germline, CDR1 is SNHLY and CDR2 FYNNEI. Between the trimmed V and J ends, which lost 1 base and 11 bases, there was a span of 5 bases. The CDR3 region is CASSEEGYTF. CDR3 in DNA: TGTGCCAGCAGTGAAGAGGGGTACACCTTC.

This chain links TRBV9 with TRBJ1-1; D not resolved. Looked up from germline, CDR1 is SGDLS and CDR2 is YYNGEE. The length of the CDR3 is 14 residues. V was shortened by 0 bases and J by 4 bases, with 10 bases between the two germline ends. This CDR3 reads CASSVATGFTEAFF. The CDR3 DNA reads as TGTGCCAGCAGCGTAGCTACGGGGTTCACTGAAGCTTTCTTT.

The chain combines TRBV30 with TRBJ1-3; D is unresolved. Germline CDR1 is GTSNPN and CDR2 is SVGIG (reference sequence). The CDR3 length is 14 residues. The V and J ends lost 0 bases and 0 bases respectively, with 6 bases between them. CDR3 in DNA: TGTGCCTGGAGTGTCACATACTCTGGAAACACCATATATTTT. Its translation: CAWSVTYSGNTIYF.

The rearrangement joins TRBV4-1 to TRBJ2-3, with TRBD2 matching over 12 bases. Germline CDR1 is MGHRA and CDR2 is YSYEKL. With V trimmed by 0 bases and J by 0 bases, 7 bases remained unmatched. The CDR3 covers 19 residues. CDR3: CASSQEPTSGGDSTDTQYF. Written as DNA, the CDR3 is TGCGCCAGCAGCCAAGAACCGACTAGCGGGGGTGATAGCACAGATACGCAGTATTTT.

The chain carries TRBV5-1 and TRBJ2-1, with TRBD1 identical over 7 bases. The trim removed 4 bases at V and 5 bases at J, leaving 6 bases unmatched. The CDR3 has 14 residues. The germline V gene has CDR1 SGHRS and CDR2 YFSETQ. The DNA for the CDR3 is TGCGCCAGCAGCCGACAGGGAGCTAACAATGAGCAGTTCTTC. Translated: CASSRQGANNEQFF.

This clone was counted only a few times. The CDR3 loop reads CASGEGPTDTQYF. The CDR3 nucleotides are TGTGCCAGCGGGGAGGGGCCCACAGATACGCAGTATTTT. The chain combines TRBV7-3 with TRBJ2-3; 7 nucleotides agree with TRBD2. The CDR3 totals 13 residues. Per the germline V gene, CDR1 is SGHTA and CDR2 is FQGTGA. The trim removed 8 bases at V and 2 bases at J, leaving 4 bases unmatched.

This chain joins TRBV5-1 and TRBJ2-5, with 11 nucleotides matching TRBD2. Germline CDR1 and CDR2: SGHRS and YFSETQ. V gave up 5 bases and J gave up 4 bases; unmatched junction bases: 4. This CDR3 has 14 amino acids. As DNA, the CDR3 is TGCGCCAGCAGTTTCACTAGCGGGGGAGAGACCCAGTACTTC. This encodes CASSFTSGGETQYF.

The chain recombines TRBV11-3 with TRBJ2-1, with TRBD2 matching 10 bases. In germline, CDR1 is SGHNT, CDR2 YENEEA. This CDR3 spans 16 amino acids. The V segment lost 5 bases and the J segment 3 bases; nucleotides outside the gene matches: 7. The CDR3 is CASSLRLAGSYNEQFF. As DNA, the CDR3 is TGTGCCAGCAGCCTTCGACTAGCGGGTAGCTACAATGAGCAGTTCTTC.

The chain has TRBV27 and TRBJ2-7; D perhaps matches TRBD1 (6 bases). From germline, CDR1 is MNHEY and CDR2 SMNVEV (reference sequence). V lost 4 bases and J lost 3, with 13 bases in between. The CDR3 has 14 amino acids. CDR3 loop: CASSSRQENYEQYF. In nucleotides, the CDR3 is TGTGCCAGCAGTTCTCGACAGGAGAACTACGAGCAGTACTTC.

The chain joins TRBV2 to TRBJ2-7, with D maybe TRBD1 (5 bases). The V and J ends lost 10 bases and 2 bases respectively, with 15 bases between them. The CDR3 sequence is 13 residues long. Germline V lookup: CDR1 SNHLY, CDR2 FYNNEI. DNA of the CDR3: TGTGCCACCCAGGGTAGGTCCGCCTACGAGCAGTACTTC. Amino acid sequence: CATQGRSAYEQYF. Full variable domain (rest looked up from reference TRBV2 and TRBJ2-7): EPEVTQTPSHQVTQMGQEVILRCVPISNHLYFYWYRQILGQKVEFLVSFYNNEISEKSEIFDDQFSVERPDGSNFTLKIRSTKLEDSAMYFCATQGRSAYEQYFGPGTRLTVT.

V is TRBV5-1 and J is TRBJ2-3; 8 bases map to TRBD1. Germline CDR1 and CDR2: SGHRS and YFSETQ. The CDR3 runs 16 residues. Trimming took 0 bases from V and 2 from J; bases not matched to a gene: 5. The CDR3 coding sequence is TGCGCCAGCAGCTTGGGACAGGGGACGCCCACAGATACGCAGTATTTT. It yields the protein CASSLGQGTPTDTQYF.

This chain links TRBV5-6 with TRBJ2-7; 8 bases line up with TRBD2. This CDR3 contains 15 residues. Germline V gene sequence: CDR1 SGHDT, CDR2 YYEEEE. The V segment lost 5 bases and the J segment 2 bases; nucleotides outside the gene matches: 9. The CDR3 DNA sequence: TGTGCCAGCAGAGCCACTAGCGGTAGAGCCTACGAGCAGTACTTC. Protein: CASRATSGRAYEQYF.

This clone was picked up a small number of times. V and J are TRBV4-1 and TRBJ2-5, with unresolved D. Germline V lookup: CDR1 MGHRA, CDR2 YSYEKL. The CDR3 totals 14 residues. Deletions cut 6 bases from V and 2 bases from J, with 13 bases between. The CDR3 is CASSRVGVQETQYF. The CDR3 region has the DNA TGCGCCAGCAGTCGGGTCGGCGTACAAGAGACCCAGTACTTC.